These T cell receptor beta chains were read from a single sample in a study of PD-1 blockade in classical Hodgkin lymphoma. Here immunoSEQ multiplex PCR was the method, and the copy in TCRdb shows in-frame clones only, minus some. The table includes some 23,000 clones, 60% to 85% detected once. The sample in question was peripheral blood mononuclear cells (PBMCs), obtained before the second cycle of nivolumab. Source of these receptors: a human donor with classical Hodgkin lymphoma. Each CDR3 is given with its conserved first and last residue. A D gene is named only where the DNA matches it firmly. Expanded clones get a size class; other rows say once, few or many, or leave the size out.

v_call	d_call	j_call	clone_size	cdr3_aa	cdr3_nt
TRBV5-1	-	TRBJ2-3	-	CASSDSGGTDTQYF	TGCGCCAGCAGCGATAGCGGAGGCACAGATACGCAGTATTTT
TRBV9	-	TRBJ1-4	-	CASSASGATNEKLFF	TGTGCCAGCAGCGCCTCAGGGGCAACTAATGAAAAACTGTTTTTT
TRBV5-1	TRBD1	TRBJ1-3	-	CASSLDPTGGSSGNTIYF	TGCGCCAGCAGCTTGGACCCGACAGGGGGATCCTCTGGAAACACCATATATTTT
TRBV5-6	TRBD1	TRBJ2-3	-	CASSFGQGSTDTQYF	TGTGCCAGCAGCTTCGGACAGGGTAGCACAGATACGCAGTATTTT
TRBV5-1	-	TRBJ1-4	-	CASSLASHEKLFF	TGCGCCAGCAGCCTAGCTTCCCATGAAAAACTGTTTTTT
TRBV2	-	TRBJ1-5	-	CASSSDGLGNQPQHF	TGTGCCAGCAGCTCCGACGGACTTGGTAATCAGCCCCAGCATTTT
TRBV6-1	-	TRBJ2-7	-	CASSEALTRVSHYEQYF	TGTGCCAGCAGTGAAGCCCTGACAAGGGTGTCCCACTACGAGCAGTACTTC
TRBV7-9	-	TRBJ2-7	-	CASSLTGDGQYF	TGTGCCAGCAGCTTAACAGGCGACGGGCAGTACTTC
TRBV7-2	-	TRBJ1-2	-	CASTKGAGLGYGYTF	TGTGCCAGCACCAAAGGGGCAGGGCTAGGCTATGGCTACACCTTC
TRBV13	-	TRBJ1-5	-	CASSLGLVGNQPQHF	TGTGCCAGCAGCTTAGGGCTAGTCGGCAATCAGCCCCAGCATTTT
TRBV5-1	TRBD2	TRBJ2-3	-	CASSLAALAGFTDTQYF	TGCGCCAGCAGCTTGGCGGCTCTAGCGGGCTTCACAGATACGCAGTATTTT
TRBV6-5	TRBD1	TRBJ1-2	-	CASSYRGRNYGYTF	TGTGCCAGCAGTTACAGGGGGCGAAACTATGGCTACACCTTC
TRBV5-4	-	TRBJ2-1	-	CASSLGLGGEQFF	TGTGCCAGCAGCTTGGGGCTAGGGGGTGAGCAGTTCTTC
TRBV4-3	TRBD1	TRBJ2-7	-	CASSQDLTYRDRQYF	TGCGCCAGCAGCCAAGATCTTACATACCGGGACAGGCAGTACTTC
TRBV30	-	TRBJ1-4	-	CAWMERSNEKLFF	TGTGCCTGGATGGAGAGAAGTAATGAAAAACTGTTTTTT
TRBV10-2	TRBD1	TRBJ2-5	-	CASCNPGQGQETQYF	TGCGCCAGCTGTAACCCGGGACAGGGGCAAGAGACCCAGTACTTC
TRBV28	-	TRBJ1-2	-	CASSFLDRKNYGYTF	TGTGCCAGCAGTTTTTTGGACAGAAAGAACTATGGCTACACCTTC
TRBV7-8	-	TRBJ2-2	-	CASSPLVGGELFF	TGTGCCAGCAGCCCTTTAGTCGGCGGGGAGCTGTTTTTT
TRBV4-1	-	TRBJ2-1	-	CASSQEEQYNEQFF	TGCGCCAGCAGCCAAGAGGAACAGTACAATGAGCAGTTCTTC
TRBV9	-	TRBJ1-1	-	CASSVGMGGLNTEAFF	TGTGCCAGCAGCGTAGGGATGGGAGGACTGAACACTGAAGCTTTCTTT
TRBV7-2	-	TRBJ2-2	-	CASSPLRSGELFF	TGTGCCAGCAGCCCCCTCCGTAGCGGGGAGCTGTTTTTT
TRBV5-5	TRBD2	TRBJ2-1	-	CASRRLAVNNEQFF	TGTGCCAGCAGGCGACTAGCGGTGAACAATGAGCAGTTCTTC
TRBV18	-	TRBJ1-4	-	CASSPGTDEKLFF	TGTGCCAGCTCACCGGGGACGGATGAAAAACTGTTTTTT
TRBV7-2	TRBD2	TRBJ2-7	-	CASSLRLAELYEQYF	TGTGCCAGCAGCTTAAGGCTAGCGGAGCTCTACGAGCAGTACTTC
TRBV5-4	TRBD1	TRBJ2-1	-	CASSPGQGPNEQFF	TGTGCCAGCAGCCCGGGACAGGGGCCCAATGAGCAGTTCTTC
TRBV7-9	-	TRBJ2-5	-	CASSLNGWETQYF	TGTGCCAGCAGCTTAAACGGTTGGGAGACCCAGTACTTC
TRBV14	TRBD2	TRBJ2-7	-	CASSQEGLAGGYEQYF	TGTGCCAGCAGCCAAGAGGGACTAGCGGGAGGTTACGAGCAGTACTTC
TRBV7-2	-	TRBJ2-3	-	CASSSSGGAGDTQYF	TGTGCCAGCAGCTCAAGTGGCGGGGCCGGGGATACGCAGTATTTT
TRBV5-1	-	TRBJ2-7	-	CASSLYYPGSSYEQYF	TGCGCCAGCAGCTTGTACTATCCAGGGAGCTCCTACGAGCAGTACTTC
TRBV5-8	-	TRBJ1-2	once	CASSPGLLYGYTF	TGTGCCAGCAGCCCCGGGTTACTCTATGGCTACACCTTC
TRBV4-1	-	TRBJ1-2	-	CASSQVQFTALNYGYTF	TGCGCCAGCAGCCAAGTCCAATTCACGGCACTCAACTATGGCTACACCTTC
TRBV5-1	TRBD1	TRBJ1-3	once	CASSLLSRQGGNTIYF	TGCGCCAGCAGCTTGCTTTCGAGACAGGGTGGAAACACCATATATTTT
TRBV27	-	TRBJ2-5	-	CASRAPRQETQYF	TGTGCCAGCAGAGCTCCTCGACAAGAGACCCAGTACTTC
TRBV6-1	-	TRBJ1-1	once	CASSELGGGLLTEAFF	TGTGCCAGCAGTGAACTCGGAGGGGGACTTTTAACTGAAGCTTTCTTT
TRBV6-4	-	TRBJ2-1	-	CASSDMVGSYNEQFF	TGTGCCAGCAGTGACATGGTGGGTTCGTACAATGAGCAGTTCTTC
TRBV6-1	-	TRBJ1-2	-	CASSERTRSSDTF	TGTGCCAGCAGTGAACGGACCCGATCCTCGGACACCTTC
TRBV5-1	TRBD2	TRBJ2-7	-	CASSSGTAASYEQYF	TGCGCCAGCAGCAGCGGGACTGCCGCCTCCTACGAGCAGTACTTC
TRBV10-1	TRBD1	TRBJ1-4	-	CASVGGRGHINEKLFF	TGCGCCAGCGTGGGAGGGAGGGGGCACATTAATGAAAAACTGTTTTTT
TRBV11-3	TRBD1	TRBJ1-1	-	CASSLETGRRTEAFF	TGTGCCAGCAGCTTAGAGACAGGGCGAAGAACTGAAGCTTTCTTT
TRBV29-1	-	TRBJ1-2	-	CSASTGYGYTF	TGCAGCGCTTCGACAGGCTATGGCTACACCTTC
TRBV11-3	-	TRBJ2-3	once	CASSPGHDGDTQYF	TGTGCCAGCAGCCCAGGGCATGATGGGGATACGCAGTATTTT
TRBV7-2	TRBD1	TRBJ2-7	-	CASSQGTAYEQYF	TGTGCCAGCAGCCAAGGGACAGCCTACGAGCAGTACTTC
TRBV28	TRBD1	TRBJ2-1	-	CASSLGTVYNEQFF	TGTGCCAGCAGTTTGGGGACAGTATACAATGAGCAGTTCTTC
TRBV7-9	-	TRBJ1-3	-	CASSLRRDGGNTIYF	TGTGCCAGCAGCTTACGACGGGATGGAGGAAACACCATATATTTT
TRBV7-2	TRBD1	TRBJ2-2	-	CASSSTGGETGELFF	TGTGCCAGCAGCTCGACAGGGGGGGAGACCGGGGAGCTGTTTTTT
TRBV4-1	TRBD1	TRBJ2-7	-	CASSQDWDREPWEQYF	TGCGCCAGCAGCCAAGATTGGGACAGGGAGCCTTGGGAGCAGTACTTC
TRBV4-1	-	TRBJ2-3	-	CASSQEVVTDTQYF	TGCGCCAGCAGCCAAGAAGTAGTCACAGATACGCAGTATTTT
TRBV2	TRBD2	TRBJ2-1	-	CASSVSLADYNEQFF	TGTGCCAGCAGTGTAAGTCTAGCGGACTACAATGAGCAGTTCTTC
TRBV27	-	TRBJ2-7	-	CASSLSAGFDEQYF	TGTGCCAGCAGTTTATCCGCGGGTTTCGACGAGCAGTACTTC
TRBV2	TRBD2	TRBJ2-7	-	CASSVQAGDYEQYF	TGTGCCAGCAGTGTCCAAGCGGGAGACTACGAGCAGTACTTC
TRBV2	TRBD2	TRBJ2-5	-	CASSRLAGREETQYF	TGTGCCAGCAGTCGACTAGCGGGAAGGGAGGAGACCCAGTACTTC
TRBV2	TRBD2	TRBJ2-7	-	CASSVGTRGNYEQYF	TGTGCCAGCAGCGTGGGGACTAGGGGTAACTACGAGCAGTACTTC
TRBV2	-	TRBJ1-2	few	CASTGQPSYGYTF	TGTGCCAGCACCGGACAGCCTAGCTATGGCTACACCTTC
TRBV20-1	-	TRBJ2-7	-	CSTQGWNEQYF	TGCAGTACCCAGGGGTGGAACGAGCAGTACTTC
TRBV15	TRBD2	TRBJ2-3	few	CATSRTSGSTDTQYF	TGTGCCACCAGCAGGACTAGCGGGTCCACAGATACGCAGTATTTT
TRBV27	-	TRBJ1-1	-	CASSFFRGSAEAFF	TGTGCCAGCAGTTTTTTCCGGGGTAGCGCTGAAGCTTTCTTT
TRBV28	TRBD1	TRBJ2-7	-	CASSLNFEGTGYEQYF	TGTGCCAGCAGCCTCAACTTCGAGGGGACAGGGTACGAGCAGTACTTC